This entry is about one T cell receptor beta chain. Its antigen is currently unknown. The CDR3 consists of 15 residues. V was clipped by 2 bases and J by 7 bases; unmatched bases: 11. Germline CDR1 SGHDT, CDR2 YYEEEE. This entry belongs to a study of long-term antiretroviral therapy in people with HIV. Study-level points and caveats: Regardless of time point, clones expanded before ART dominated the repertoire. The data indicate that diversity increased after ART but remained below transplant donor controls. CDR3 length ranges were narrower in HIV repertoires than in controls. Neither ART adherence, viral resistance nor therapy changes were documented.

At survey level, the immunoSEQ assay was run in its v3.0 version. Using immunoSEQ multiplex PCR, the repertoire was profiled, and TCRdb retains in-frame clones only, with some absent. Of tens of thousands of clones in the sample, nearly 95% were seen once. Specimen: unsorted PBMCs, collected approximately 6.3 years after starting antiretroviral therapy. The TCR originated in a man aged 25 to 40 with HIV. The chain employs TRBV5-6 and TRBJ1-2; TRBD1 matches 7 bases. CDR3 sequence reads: CASSLRQGGSGGYTF. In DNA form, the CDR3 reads TGTGCCAGCAGCTTAAGGCAGGGGGGGAGTGGTGGCTACACCTTC. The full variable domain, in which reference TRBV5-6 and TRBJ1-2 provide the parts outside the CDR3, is DAGVTQSPTHLIKTRGQQVTLRCSPKSGHDTVSWYQQALGQGPQFIFQYYEEEERQRGNFPDRFSGHQFPNYSSELNVNALLLGDSALYLCASSLRQGGSGGYTFGSGTRLTVV.